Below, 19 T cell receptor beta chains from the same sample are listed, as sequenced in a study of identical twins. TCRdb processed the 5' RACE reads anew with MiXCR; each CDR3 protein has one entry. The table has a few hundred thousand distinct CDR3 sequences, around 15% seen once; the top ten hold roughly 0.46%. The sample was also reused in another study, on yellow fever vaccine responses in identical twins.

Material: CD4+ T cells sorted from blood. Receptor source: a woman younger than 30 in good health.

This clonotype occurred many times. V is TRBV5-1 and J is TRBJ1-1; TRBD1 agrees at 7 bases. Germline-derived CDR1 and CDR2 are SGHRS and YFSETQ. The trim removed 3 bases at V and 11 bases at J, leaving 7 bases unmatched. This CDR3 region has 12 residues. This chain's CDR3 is CASSSETGWAFF. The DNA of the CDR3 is TGCGCCAGCAGCTCGGAGACAGGGTGGGCTTTCTTT.

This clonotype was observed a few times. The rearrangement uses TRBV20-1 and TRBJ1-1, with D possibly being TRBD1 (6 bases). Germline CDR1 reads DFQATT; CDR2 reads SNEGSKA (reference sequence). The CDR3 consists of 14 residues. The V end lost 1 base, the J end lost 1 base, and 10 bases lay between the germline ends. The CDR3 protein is CSARVGGPNTEAFF. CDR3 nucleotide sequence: TGCAGTGCTAGAGTCGGGGGGCCGAACACTGAAGCTTTCTTT.

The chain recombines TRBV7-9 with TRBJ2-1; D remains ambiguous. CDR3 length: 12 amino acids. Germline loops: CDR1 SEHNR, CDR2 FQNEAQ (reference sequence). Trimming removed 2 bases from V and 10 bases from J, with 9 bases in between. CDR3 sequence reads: CASSLLAMEQFF. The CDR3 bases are TGTGCCAGCAGCTTATTGGCCATGGAGCAGTTCTTC. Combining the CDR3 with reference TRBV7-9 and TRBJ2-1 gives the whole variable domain DTGVSQNPRHKITKRGQNVTFRCDPISEHNRLYWYRQTLGQGPEFLTYFQNEAQLEKSRLLSDRFSAERPKGSFSTLEIQRTEQGDSAMYLCASSLLAMEQFFGPGTRLTVL.

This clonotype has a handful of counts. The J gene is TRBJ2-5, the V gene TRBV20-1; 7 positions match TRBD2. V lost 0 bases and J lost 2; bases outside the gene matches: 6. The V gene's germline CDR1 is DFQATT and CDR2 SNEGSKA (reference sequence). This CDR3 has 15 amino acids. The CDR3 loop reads CSARDQLAIQETQYF. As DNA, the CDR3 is TGCAGTGCTAGAGATCAACTAGCGATACAAGAGACCCAGTACTTC.

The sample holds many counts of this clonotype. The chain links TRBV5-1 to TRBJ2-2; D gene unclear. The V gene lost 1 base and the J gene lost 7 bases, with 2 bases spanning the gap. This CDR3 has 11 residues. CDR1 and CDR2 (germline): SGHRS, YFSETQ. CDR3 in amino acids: CASSLLGELFF. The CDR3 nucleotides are TGCGCCAGCAGCTTGCTCGGGGAGCTGTTTTTT.

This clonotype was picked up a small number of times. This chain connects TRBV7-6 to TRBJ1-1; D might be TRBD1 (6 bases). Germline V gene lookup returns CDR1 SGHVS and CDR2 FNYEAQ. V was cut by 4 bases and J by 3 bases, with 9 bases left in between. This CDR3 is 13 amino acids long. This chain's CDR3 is CASSYTGYTEAFF. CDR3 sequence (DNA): TGTGCCAGCAGCTATACAGGGTACACTGAAGCTTTCTTT.

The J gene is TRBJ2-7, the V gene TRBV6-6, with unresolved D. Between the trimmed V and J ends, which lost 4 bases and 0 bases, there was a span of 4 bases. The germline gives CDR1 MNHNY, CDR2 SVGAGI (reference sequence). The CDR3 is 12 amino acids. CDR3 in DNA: TGTGCCAGCAGTTCCCACTCCTACGAGCAGTACGTC. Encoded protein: CASSSHSYEQYV.

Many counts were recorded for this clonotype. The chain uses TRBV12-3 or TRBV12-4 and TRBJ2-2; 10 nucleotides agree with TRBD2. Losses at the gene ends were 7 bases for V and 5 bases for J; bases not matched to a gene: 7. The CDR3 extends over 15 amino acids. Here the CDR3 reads CASIRSGGRTGELFF. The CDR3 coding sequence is TGTGCCAGCATCCGTAGCGGGGGGAGGACCGGGGAGCTGTTTTTT.

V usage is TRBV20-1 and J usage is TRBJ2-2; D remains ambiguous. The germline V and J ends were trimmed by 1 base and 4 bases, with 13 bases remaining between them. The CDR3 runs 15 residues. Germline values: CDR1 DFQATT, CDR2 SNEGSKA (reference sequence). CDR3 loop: CSARASLASTGELFF. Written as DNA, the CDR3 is TGCAGTGCTAGAGCGTCCCTGGCTAGCACCGGGGAGCTGTTTTTT.

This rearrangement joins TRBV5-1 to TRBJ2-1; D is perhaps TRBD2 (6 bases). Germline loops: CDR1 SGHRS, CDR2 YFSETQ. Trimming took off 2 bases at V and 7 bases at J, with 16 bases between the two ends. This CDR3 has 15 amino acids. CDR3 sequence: CASSLGGTTDNEQFF. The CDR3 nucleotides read TGCGCCAGCAGCTTAGGCGGGACGACCGATAATGAGCAGTTCTTC.

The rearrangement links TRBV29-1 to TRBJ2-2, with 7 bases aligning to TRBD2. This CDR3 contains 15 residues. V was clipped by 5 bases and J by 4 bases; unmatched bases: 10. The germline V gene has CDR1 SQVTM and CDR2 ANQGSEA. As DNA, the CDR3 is TGCAGCGTTCTTAAAATAGCGGGCCCCACCGGGGAGCTGTTTTTT. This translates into CSVLKIAGPTGELFF.

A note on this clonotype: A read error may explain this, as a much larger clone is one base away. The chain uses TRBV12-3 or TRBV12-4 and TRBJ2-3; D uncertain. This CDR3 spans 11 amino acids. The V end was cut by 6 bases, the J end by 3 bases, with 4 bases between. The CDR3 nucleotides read TGTGCCAGCAGGGAGACAGATACGCAGTATTTT. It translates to CASRETDTQYF.

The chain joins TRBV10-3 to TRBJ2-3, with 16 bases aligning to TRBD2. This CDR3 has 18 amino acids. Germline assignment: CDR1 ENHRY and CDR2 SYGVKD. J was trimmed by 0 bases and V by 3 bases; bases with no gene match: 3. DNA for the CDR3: TGTGCCATCAGTGACGGGACTAGCGGGGGGGCTAGCACAGATACGCAGTATTTT. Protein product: CAISDGTSGGASTDTQYF.

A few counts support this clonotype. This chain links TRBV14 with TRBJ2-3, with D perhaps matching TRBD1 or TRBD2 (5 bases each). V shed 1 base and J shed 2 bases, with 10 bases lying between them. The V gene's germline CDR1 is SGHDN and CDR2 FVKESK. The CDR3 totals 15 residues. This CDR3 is CASSQAGTVTDTQYF. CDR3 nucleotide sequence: TGTGCCAGCAGCCAAGCTGGGACGGTCACAGATACGCAGTATTTT.

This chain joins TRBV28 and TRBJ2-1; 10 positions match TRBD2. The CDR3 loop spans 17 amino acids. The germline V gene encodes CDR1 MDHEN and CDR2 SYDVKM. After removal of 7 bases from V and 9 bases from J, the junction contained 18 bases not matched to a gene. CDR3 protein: CASKVIFGASGSFEQFF. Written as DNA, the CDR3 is TGTGCCAGCAAAGTAATTTTTGGGGCTAGCGGGAGTTTTGAGCAGTTCTTC.

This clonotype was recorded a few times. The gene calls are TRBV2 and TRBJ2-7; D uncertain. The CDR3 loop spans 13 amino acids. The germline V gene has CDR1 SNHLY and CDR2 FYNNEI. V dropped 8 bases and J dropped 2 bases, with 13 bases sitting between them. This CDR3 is CASQKDIAYEQYV. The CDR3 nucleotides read TGTGCCAGCCAAAAAGACATTGCCTACGAGCAGTACGTC.

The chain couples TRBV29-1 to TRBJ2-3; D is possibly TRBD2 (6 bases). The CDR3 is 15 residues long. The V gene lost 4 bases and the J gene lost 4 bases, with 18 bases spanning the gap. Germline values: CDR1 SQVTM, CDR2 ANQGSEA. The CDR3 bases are TGCAGCGTTGTGACTAGTTTGGGACGGGCAGATACGCAGTATTTT. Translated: CSVVTSLGRADTQYF.

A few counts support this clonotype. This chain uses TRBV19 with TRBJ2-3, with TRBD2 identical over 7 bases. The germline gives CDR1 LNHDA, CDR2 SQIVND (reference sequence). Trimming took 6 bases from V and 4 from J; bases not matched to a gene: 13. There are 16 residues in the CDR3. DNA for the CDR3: TGTGCCAGTAGCGCACGTCCGGGGGGAGGCCCAGATACGCAGTATTTT. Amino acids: CASSARPGGGPDTQYF.

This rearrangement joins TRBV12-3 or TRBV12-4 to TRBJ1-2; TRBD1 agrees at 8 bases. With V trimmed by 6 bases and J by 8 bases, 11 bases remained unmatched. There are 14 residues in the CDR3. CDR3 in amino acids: CASSQGQGGIGYTF. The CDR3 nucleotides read TGTGCCAGCAGCCAAGGACAGGGCGGGATAGGCTACACCTTC.